This T cell receptor beta chain was captured in a study of blood T cells in healthy people across ages. Using a J-beta primer mix together with a sample-barcoded 5' primer, a second PCR was run for 7 to 11 cycles. TCRdb used MiXCR to reprocess the 5' RACE reads, holding one entry per CDR3 protein. The profile shows about 930,000 distinct CDR3 sequences, 25% to 30% of them singletons. Germline CDR1 and CDR2: SGHTA and FQGTGA. The CDR3 extends over 17 amino acids. Losses at the gene ends were 2 bases for V and 0 bases for J; bases not matched to a gene: 8. The same specimen was also included in a second study, on T cells of mothers and their children. As reported in that work: Slightly higher overlap, not significant, was seen in related mother-child pairs than in unrelated pairs.

Input material: blood. This clonotype originated in a middle-aged woman in good health. This chain connects TRBV7-3 to TRBJ2-3, with TRBD2 matching 7 bases. CDR3 loop: CASSLLAGRGSTDTQYF. For the CDR3, the DNA is TGTGCCAGCAGCTTATTAGCTGGGCGGGGGAGCACAGATACGCAGTATTTT.